A single sample is the source of the 32 T cell receptor beta chains below, sequenced in a study of radiotherapy plus CTLA-4 blockade in lung cancer listed by TCRdb under 2018. Library preparation employed the immunoSEQ multiplex PCR assay. The immuneACCESS repertoire file appears here via TCRdb, limited to in-frame rearrangements. These files lack a portion of the clones; in checked studies, under half of the deficit traces to unresolved V genes, and the cause of the others is not known. The sample table shows fewer than 65,000 clones, and approximately 80% are seen once. The ten largest clonotypes hold less than 3% of the sample. The source was peripheral blood, collected from a patient treated with radiotherapy plus ipilimumab. These receptors originate from a human donor with non-small cell lung cancer whose response to radiotherapy plus ipilimumab could not be evaluated.

J is TRBJ2-7 and V is TRBV7-3; TRBD2 agrees at 7 bases. Germline V gives CDR1 SGHTA, CDR2 FQGTGA. After removal of 6 bases from V and 7 bases from J, the junction contained 9 bases not matched to a gene. The length of the CDR3 is 13 residues. CDR3 in amino acids: CASRAGTVWEQYF. CDR3 bases: TGTGCCAGCAGAGCGGGGACCGTCTGGGAGCAGTACTTC.

DNA of the CDR3: TGTGCCAGCAGCTTAGGGGGCGCGAATTCACCCCTCCACTTT. Protein product: CASSLGGANSPLHF. V is TRBV11-3 and J is TRBJ1-6; the D gene is possibly TRBD1 (5 bases). The CDR3 totals 14 residues. Germline assignment: CDR1 SGHNT and CDR2 YENEEA. V lost 1 base to trimming and J lost 7 bases, with 8 bases between them.

Only a few counts were recorded for this clone. The genes are TRBV7-2 and TRBJ2-1, with D unresolved. The CDR3 totals 13 residues. CDR1 is SGHTA and CDR2 is FQGNSA in the germline V gene. V lost 0 bases and J lost 5, with 5 bases in between. The CDR3 protein is CASSLAQNNEQFF. The CDR3 DNA is TGTGCCAGCAGCTTAGCACAGAACAATGAGCAGTTCTTC.

The V call is TRBV19, the J call TRBJ1-3; 9 bases fit TRBD1. Germline V gives CDR1 LNHDA, CDR2 SQIVND (reference sequence). The CDR3 runs 16 residues. Trimming cost V 5 bases and J 4 bases; bases outside gene matches: 9. The CDR3 sequence: CASSLRDRATGNTIYF. Here the CDR3 DNA reads TGTGCCAGTAGTCTTCGGGACAGGGCAACGGGAAACACCATATATTTT.

The V gene is TRBV5-1, the J gene TRBJ2-5; D remains unclear. Germline lookup yields CDR1 SGHRS and CDR2 YFSETQ. This CDR3 has 13 amino acids. The germline V and J ends were trimmed by 7 bases and 4 bases, with 14 bases remaining between them. The CDR3 DNA reads TGCGCCAGCCGAAAGGAGAGAGGAGAGACCCAGTACTTC. Translating gives CASRKERGETQYF.

The V gene is TRBV7-9, the J gene TRBJ2-5; 10 bases agree with TRBD1. The V and J ends lost 4 bases and 4 bases, in that order; junction bases with no gene match: 12. The CDR3 spans 17 residues. Germline lookup yields CDR1 SEHNR and CDR2 FQNEAQ (reference sequence). The CDR3 region has the DNA TGTGCCAGCAGCTCCCGAGGGGACAGGGGACTTCGAGAGACCCAGTACTTC. It yields the protein CASSSRGDRGLRETQYF.

In this sample, this clone turned up once. CDR3 amino acids: CASSPTGSEQYF. The CDR3 region has the DNA TGCGCCAGCAGCCCGACAGGTTCCGAGCAGTACTTC. The chain has TRBV5-1 and TRBJ2-5; D may be TRBD1 (6 bases). The end of the DNA is better explained by TRBJ2-7, so the J call may be wrong. Germline V gene data show CDR1 as SGHRS and CDR2 as YFSETQ. The CDR3 covers 12 residues.

This clone appeared once. The chain carries TRBV10-2 and TRBJ2-7; 7 bases fit TRBD2. Trimming removed 4 bases from V and 4 bases from J; junction bases left unmatched: 7. CDR1 WSHSY and CDR2 SAAADI come from the germline V gene. The CDR3 runs to 14 residues. CDR3 region: CASSGERERYEQYF. DNA for the CDR3: TGCGCCAGCAGTGGAGAGCGGGAAAGGTACGAGCAGTACTTC.

The CDR3 is CASSYSRLYAFYGYTF. The CDR3 DNA reads TGTGCCAGCAGTTACTCGAGGTTATACGCTTTCTATGGCTACACCTTC. The chain has TRBV6-5 and TRBJ1-2; no reliable D call. Trimming removed 0 bases from V and 4 bases from J, with 15 bases in between. The CDR3 extends over 16 amino acids. Germline lookup yields CDR1 MNHEY and CDR2 SVGAGI.

In this sample, this clone turned up a few times. J is TRBJ2-1 and V is TRBV9; the match to TRBD2 covers 7 bases. The V gene's germline CDR1 is SGDLS and CDR2 YYNGEE. Trimming at V came to 4 bases and at J to 4 bases, leaving 5 bases not matched to a gene. This CDR3 has 14 residues. CDR3 sequence reads: CASSPSGNYNEQFF. DNA of the CDR3: TGTGCCAGCAGCCCAAGCGGGAATTACAATGAGCAGTTCTTC.

This clone has a single count. V usage is TRBV9 and J usage is TRBJ2-1; possibly TRBD1 for D (6 bases). The CDR3 is 13 residues long. Germline values: CDR1 SGDLS, CDR2 YYNGEE. Deletions cut 4 bases from V and 9 bases from J, with 14 bases between. The CDR3 is CASSNHQGSEQFF. CDR3 nucleotide sequence: TGTGCCAGCAGCAATCATCAGGGGAGTGAGCAGTTCTTC.

The table lists this clone with a few counts. This sequence joins TRBV19 and TRBJ2-7; perhaps TRBD2 as D (7 bases). CDR3 length: 15 amino acids. V lost 5 bases, J lost 5 bases, and 19 bases lay in between. Germline V CDR1 and CDR2: LNHDA, SQIVND (reference sequence). In DNA form, the CDR3 reads TGTGCCAGTAGTCCAACGGGGGGCATACGGGACGAGCAGTACTTC. Its translation: CASSPTGGIRDEQYF.

V usage is TRBV11-3 and J usage is TRBJ1-1; a possible D gene is TRBD1 (6 bases). The V gene lost 8 bases and the J gene lost 2 bases, with 12 bases spanning the gap. This CDR3 comprises 13 residues. Germline V gives CDR1 SGHNT, CDR2 YENEEA. CDR3 DNA: TGTGCCAGCCAGGGACAACAAAACACTGAAGCTTTCTTT. It translates to CASQGQQNTEAFF.

This clone was observed a few times. This chain uses TRBV10-3 with TRBJ1-4, with 8 bases lining up with TRBD1. The CDR3 sequence is 13 residues long. The germline V gene encodes CDR1 ENHRY and CDR2 SYGVKD. V shed 2 bases, J shed 7 bases, and the junction held 0 bases outside the gene matches. CDR3 nucleotides: TGTGCCATCAGTGAGGGACAGGGTGAAAAACTGTTTTTT. Protein: CAISEGQGEKLFF.

J is TRBJ1-4 and V is TRBV29-1, with 8 bases that match TRBD1. V was clipped by 3 bases and J by 6 bases; unmatched bases: 15. This CDR3 has 17 amino acids. Germline values: CDR1 SQVTM, CDR2 ANQGSEA. The CDR3 DNA sequence: TGCAGCGTTGAGAGTTCTTGGCTGGGCAGGGGGCATGAAAAACTGTTTTTT. Protein sequence: CSVESSWLGRGHEKLFF.

The chain uses TRBV27 and TRBJ2-3, with D possibly matching TRBD2 (7 bases). V lost 10 bases to trimming and J lost 7 bases, with 21 bases between them. This CDR3 has 14 amino acids. The V gene's germline CDR1 is MNHEY and CDR2 SMNVEV (reference sequence). The CDR3 loop reads CAIHSQGRGNTQYF. The CDR3 DNA is TGTGCCATCCACAGTCAGGGGAGGGGGAATACGCAGTATTTT.

The chain has TRBV5-1 and TRBJ2-2, with 8 bases that match TRBD1. Germline lookup yields CDR1 SGHRS and CDR2 YFSETQ. CDR3 size: 14 residues. Trimming removed 4 bases from V and 5 bases from J; junction bases left unmatched: 4. The CDR3 DNA reads TGCGCCAGCAGCACGGGACAGGTGACCGGGGAGCTGTTTTTT. This codes for CASSTGQVTGELFF.

In this sample, this clone turned up once. J is TRBJ2-2 and V is TRBV5-1; 8 bases agree with TRBD1. V dropped 4 bases and J dropped 2; count of bases not matched to a gene: 10. Germline assignment: CDR1 SGHRS and CDR2 YFSETQ. The CDR3 covers 17 residues. For the CDR3, the DNA is TGCGCCAGCAGCATCGGACAGGGCTTTTCTAACACCGGGGAGCTGTTTTTT. Protein sequence: CASSIGQGFSNTGELFF.

V gene TRBV25-1 combines with J gene TRBJ2-7; weak D call: TRBD1 (5 bases). V shed 1 base and J shed 2 bases, with 12 bases lying between them. The CDR3 has 15 amino acids. Germline V CDR1 and CDR2: MGHDK, SYGVNS. CDR3 DNA: TGTGCCAGCAGTGAATCGCCGACAGAGCCCTACGAGCAGTACTTC. This encodes CASSESPTEPYEQYF.

The CDR3 loop reads CASYGRGLSTDQPQHF. The CDR3 bases are TGTGCCTCCTACGGCAGGGGCCTTTCAACGGATCAGCCCCAGCATTTT. V is TRBV6-6 and J is TRBJ1-5; D perhaps matches TRBD1 (6 bases). Trimming took off 11 bases at V and 5 bases at J, with 25 bases between the two ends. The germline V gene has CDR1 MNHNY and CDR2 SVGAGI (reference sequence). The CDR3 loop spans 16 amino acids.

The chain links TRBV28 to TRBJ2-6, with a possible D match to TRBD1 (6 bases). V lost 5 bases and J 1 base, leaving 9 bases between the germline ends. CDR3 length: 15 amino acids. Germline V gene data show CDR1 as MDHEN and CDR2 as SYDVKM. DNA for the CDR3: TGTGCCAGCAGTCTGACAGGATCTGGGGCCAACGTCCTGACTTTC. Its translation: CASSLTGSGANVLTF.

This clone was picked up a small number of times. V usage is TRBV9 and J usage is TRBJ2-3, with 8 bases lining up with TRBD1. The CDR3 loop spans 16 amino acids. Germline trimming cut 4 bases from V and 2 bases from J; bases unmatched to any gene: 9. The germline V gene encodes CDR1 SGDLS and CDR2 YYNGEE. The CDR3 loop reads CASSTRQGWDTDTQYF. The DNA of the CDR3 is TGTGCCAGCAGCACCCGACAGGGGTGGGACACAGATACGCAGTATTTT.

The rearrangement uses TRBV4-1 and TRBJ2-7; D remains ambiguous. CDR1 is MGHRA, CDR2 YSYEKL, per germline. The germline V and J ends were trimmed by 0 bases and 3 bases, with 9 bases remaining between them. The CDR3 loop spans 14 amino acids. CDR3 bases: TGCGCCAGCAGCCAAGATGGCCTTTTCTACGAGCAGTACTTC. Translation: CASSQDGLFYEQYF.

The chain recombines TRBV27 with TRBJ2-1, with D possibly TRBD2 on 6 matching bases. The V end was cut by 3 bases, the J end by 4 bases, with 7 bases between. Germline V gene lookup returns CDR1 MNHEY and CDR2 SMNVEV (reference sequence). The CDR3 spans 13 residues. The CDR3 reads CASSLEGYNEQFF. In DNA form, the CDR3 reads TGTGCCAGCAGTTTGGAGGGGTACAATGAGCAGTTCTTC.

The rearrangement links TRBV30 to TRBJ2-7; D might be TRBD1 (6 bases). CDR1 is GTSNPN and CDR2 is SVGIG in the germline V gene (reference sequence). The V gene lost 1 base and the J gene lost 4 bases, with 14 bases spanning the gap. CDR3 length: 14 residues. CDR3 region: CAWSGGQWGYEQYF. DNA for the CDR3: TGTGCCTGGAGTGGGGGACAATGGGGGTACGAGCAGTACTTC.

In the case of this clone: Other DNA sequences within the sample encode an identical CDR3. This chain connects TRBV2 to TRBJ1-1; weak D call: TRBD1 (5 bases). CDR1 and CDR2 from the germline V gene are SNHLY and FYNNEI. The ends were cut back, 6 bases at V and 4 bases at J, with 15 bases in the middle. This CDR3 comprises 14 residues. Here the CDR3 DNA reads TGTGCCAGCAGAGCCAGGGTGGGGGGCACTGAAGCTTTCTTT. Amino acid sequence: CASRARVGGTEAFF.

This CDR3 is CASSVETSGTGELFF. The CDR3 region has the DNA TGTGCCAGCAGCGTAGAAACTAGCGGTACCGGGGAGCTGTTTTTT. The chain joins TRBV9 to TRBJ2-2; 8 bases agree with TRBD2. Trimming cost V 0 bases and J 5 bases; bases outside gene matches: 3. The CDR3 consists of 15 residues. Germline V CDR1 and CDR2: SGDLS, YYNGEE. Supplemented by reference TRBV9 and TRBJ2-2, the full variable domain reads DSGVTQTPKHLITATGQRVTLRCSPRSGDLSVYWYQQSLDQGLQFLIQYYNGEERAKGNILERFSAQQFPDLHSELNLSSLELGDSALYFCASSVETSGTGELFFGEGSRLTVL.

CDR3 residues: CASSKETVRGDIQYF. The CDR3 DNA follows: TGCGCCAGCAGCAAAGAAACAGTTCGGGGGGACATTCAGTACTTC. This sequence joins TRBV5-1 and TRBJ2-4; 7 bases map to TRBD2. Germline CDR1 is SGHRS and CDR2 is YFSETQ. V was pared by 4 bases and J by 8 bases, with 12 bases of the junction left unmatched. This CDR3 comprises 15 residues. The full variable domain, completed using reference TRBV5-1 and TRBJ2-4, is KAGVTQTPRYLIKTRGQQVTLSCSPISGHRSVSWYQQTPGQGLQFLFEYFSETQRNKGNFPGRFSGRQFSNSRSEMNVSTLELGDSALYLCASSKETVRGDIQYFGAGTRLSVL.

The table lists this clone with a few counts. The J gene is TRBJ2-7, the V gene TRBV27; 8 bases map to TRBD1. Germline-derived CDR1 and CDR2 are MNHEY and SMNVEV (reference sequence). The CDR3 covers 16 residues. V was clipped by 4 bases and J by 4 bases; unmatched bases: 12. CDR3 protein: CASSWGRDRRGYEQYF. CDR3 bases: TGTGCCAGCAGTTGGGGGCGGGACAGGAGGGGGTACGAGCAGTACTTC.

This chain uses TRBV7-6 with TRBJ1-1; possible D gene TRBD1, 6 bases. Germline values: CDR1 SGHVS, CDR2 FNYEAQ. The CDR3 runs to 13 residues. V lost 5 bases and J 5 bases, leaving 12 bases between the germline ends. The CDR3 bases are TGTGCCAGCAGCAATCAGGGGTATACTGAAGCTTTCTTT. This sequence encodes CASSNQGYTEAFF.

The V call is TRBV5-1, the J call TRBJ1-1, with D perhaps TRBD1 (5 bases). V was cut by 0 bases and J by 1 base, with 10 bases left in between. The CDR3 contains 15 residues. Looked up from germline, CDR1 is SGHRS and CDR2 is YFSETQ. CDR3 amino acids: CASSLVGRANTEAFF. The CDR3, as DNA: TGCGCCAGCAGCTTGGTGGGCAGGGCGAACACTGAAGCTTTCTTT.

The rearrangement joins TRBV5-1 to TRBJ2-3; 9 bases line up with TRBD2. CDR1 is SGHRS and CDR2 is YFSETQ in the germline V gene. The CDR3 length is 14 residues. V dropped 4 bases and J dropped 5; count of bases not matched to a gene: 5. The CDR3 DNA reads as TGCGCCAGCAGCGATAGCGGGGGTGGAGATACGCAGTATTTT. This sequence encodes CASSDSGGGDTQYF.